Each of the 27 T cell receptor beta chains below was sequenced from the same sample in a study of tumor-infiltrating lymphocytes in primary liver carcinoma. Extraction of RNA together with DNA used about 17-34 mg of unsorted bulk tissue. Using a constant-region primer together with ProtoScript II reverse transcriptase, TCR beta cDNA was made from roughly 500 ng of total RNA. Slightly modified ARM-PCR with three nested multiplex PCR rounds yielded TCR beta libraries. The first two PCR rounds used TRBV1-TRBV30 forward primers with a C-beta reverse primer, about 10 cycles each. TCRdb analysed the multiplex PCR reads with MiXCR anew, one entry per CDR3 protein. The sample has about 210,000 distinct CDR3 sequences, roughly 80% seen once; the top ten hold about a sixth. The sample taken for sequencing was tumor tissue from primary liver carcinoma. All receptors derive from a man in his forties with primary liver carcinoma and hepatitis B virus infection.

The rearrangement joins TRBV29-1 to TRBJ1-1; the D gene is possibly TRBD1 (5 bases). Germline V gene data show CDR1 as SQVTM and CDR2 as ANQGSEA. Trimming cost V 1 base and J 14 bases, with 26 bases left between them. The CDR3 is 15 amino acids. CDR3 coding DNA: TGCAGCGTTGAAGCAGGGTGGGGAATGAACACTGAAGGGTTCTTT. This encodes CSVEAGWGMNTEGFF.

Regarding this clonotype: This CDR3 is missing its conserved last phenylalanine or tryptophan, likely due to a read error. V usage is TRBV12-3 or TRBV12-4 and J usage is TRBJ2-1; TRBD2 aligns across 8 bases. The CDR3 spans 19 residues. The V segment lost 5 bases and the J segment 13 bases; nucleotides outside the gene matches: 28. The CDR3 nucleotides read TGTGCCAGCAGTCTAGAAGCTAGCGGGTCGCTGCCCTCCTACAATGGACAGTTCTCC. Its translation is CASSLEASGSLPSYNGQFS.

This clonotype was counted a single time. The chain carries TRBV10-1 and TRBJ2-7; 8 bases agree with TRBD2. Trimming removed 4 bases from V and 8 bases from J; junction bases left unmatched: 10. Germline assignment: CDR1 WNHNN and CDR2 SYGVQD (reference sequence). The CDR3 consists of 14 residues. CDR3 DNA: TGCGCCAGCAGTGGGGAGACTAGCGTATACAAGCAGTACTTC. Protein sequence: CASSGETSVYKQYF.

This clonotype is a singleton in its sample. One junction end disagrees with the germline gene, perhaps due to a read error. This sequence joins TRBV6-2 or TRBV6-3 and TRBJ2-7; the D gene is possibly TRBD2 (5 bases). The CDR3 extends over 16 amino acids. Germline V lookup: CDR1 MNHEY, CDR2 SVGEGT. The CDR3 coding sequence is TGTGCCAGCACCTTATCCCGGGATAGCCTTTCCTACGATCAGTACTTC. Translation gives CASTLSRDSLSYDQYF.

To note about this clonotype: The CDR3 does not end in the conserved phenylalanine or tryptophan, so this is likely a read error. The limits of the CDR3 on the DNA are not certain, so only TCRdb's listed CDR3 is given. CDR3 amino acids: CSGEGLHYGYTL. The chain employs TRBV29-1 and TRBJ1-2. The CDR3 has 12 amino acids, counting both end residues. The germline CDR1 and CDR2 sequences are SQVTM and ANQGSEA.

With respect to this clonotype: An end of the junction differs from the germline gene, which may be a read error. This chain connects TRBV11-1 to TRBJ1-6, with D tentatively TRBD1 (5 bases). The CDR3 is 13 amino acids. Germline assignment: CDR1 SGHAT and CDR2 FQDESV (reference sequence). CDR3 coding DNA: TGTGCCATCGGCCGGACACTGGTTTCACACCTCCACTTT. Its protein product is CAIGRTLVSHLHF.

Worth noting for this clonotype: In this CDR3 the conserved last residue, phenylalanine or tryptophan, is missing, so a read error is likely. The rearrangement joins TRBV5-1 to TRBJ2-5, with a weak D call TRBD2 (5 bases). The germline V and J ends were trimmed by 0 bases and 5 bases, with 14 bases remaining between them. The germline V gene has CDR1 SGHRS and CDR2 YFSETQ. This CDR3 is 15 amino acids long. The CDR3: CASSLGALTGETQYL. The CDR3 DNA reads TGCGCCAGCAGCTTGGGGGCCCTGACGGGGGAGACCCAGTACTTA.

Of note for this clonotype: The junction does not match germline at one end; this may be a read error. J is TRBJ2-2 and V is TRBV6-6; 9 nucleotides match TRBD1. The CDR3 has 15 residues. Looked up from germline, CDR1 is MNHNY and CDR2 is SVGAGI (reference sequence). CDR3 residues: CASSYPGTGYGELFF. The CDR3 bases are TGTGCCAGCAGTTACCCCGGGACAGGGTACGGGGAGCTATTTTTT.

Comments on this clonotype: At one boundary the junction diverges from the germline segment, which might be a read error. This sequence joins TRBV11-2 and TRBJ1-1; D is ambiguous. CDR3 length equals 13 residues. Germline V gene lookup returns CDR1 SGHAT and CDR2 FQNNGV. This CDR3 reads CASSLATGIEVFF. The CDR3 DNA follows: TGTGCCAGCAGCTTAGCTACCGGGATAGAAGTTTTCTTT.

The V call is TRBV5-4, the J call TRBJ2-2; D not resolved. CDR3 size: 15 residues. V lost 3 bases and J 2 bases, leaving 11 bases between the germline ends. Germline CDR1 SGHNT, CDR2 YYREEE (reference sequence). The CDR3 region has the DNA TGTGCCAGCAGCTGTGACCACTTCAACACCGGGGAGCTGTTTTTT. Translation: CASSCDHFNTGELFF.

This clonotype is medium-sized in the sample. CDR3 loop: CASSLQGATQPQHF. Here the CDR3 DNA reads TGTGCCAGCAGTCTACAGGGGGCCACTCAGCCCCAGCATTTT. J is TRBJ1-5 and V is TRBV28; 9 nucleotides agree with TRBD1. Germline V lookup: CDR1 MDHEN, CDR2 SYDVKM. The ends lost 5 bases at V and 6 bases at J; junction bases unmatched: 5. The CDR3 contains 14 residues.

A word on this clonotype: The CDR3 does not end in the conserved phenylalanine or tryptophan, so this is likely a read error. This rearrangement joins TRBV11-2 to TRBJ2-6; possibly TRBD2 for D (5 bases). The CDR3 totals 15 residues. The V gene lost 10 bases and the J gene lost 1 base, with 14 bases spanning the gap. Germline V gene sequence: CDR1 SGHAT, CDR2 FQNNGV. CDR3 sequence reads: CAIQRPRSGANVLTL. CDR3 DNA: TGTGCCATCCAGCGGCCGCGTTCTGGGGCCAACGTCCTGACTTTA.

Points on this clonotype: This may be a read error, as it is one base from a much larger clone. The gene calls are TRBV5-1 and TRBJ2-3; TRBD2 matches at 14 bases. The CDR3 is 15 residues long. From germline, CDR1 is SGHRS and CDR2 YFSETQ. CDR3 sequence reads: CASRTSGRAADTRYF. CDR3 coding DNA: TGCGCCAGCAGGACTAGCGGGAGGGCTGCAGATACGCGGTATTTT.

On this clonotype itself: Mismatch with germline at one junction end may stem from a read error. The chain recombines TRBV6-6 with TRBJ1-5; no clear D. Germline CDR1 is MNHNY and CDR2 is SVGAGI (reference sequence). This CDR3 has 14 residues. The CDR3 protein is CAISLGSGNQSQHF. The CDR3 nucleotides read TGTGCCATCAGTTTGGGCAGCGGCAATCAGTCCCAGCATTTT.

In this sample, this clonotype turned up a few times. The final CDR3 position lacks the conserved phenylalanine or tryptophan, pointing to a likely read error. The chain links TRBV29-1 to TRBJ2-7; D assignment may be TRBD1 or TRBD2 (5 bases each). This CDR3 is 13 amino acids long. Trimming shortened V by 6 bases and J by 7 bases, and 19 bases separated the two germline ends. The germline CDR1 and CDR2 sequences are SQVTM and ANQGSEA. The CDR3 DNA sequence: TGCAGCGTAACCGGGACGGGGAAGGGAGAGCAGTACCTC. Translation: CSVTGTGKGEQYL.

Concerning this clonotype: A junction boundary mismatches the germline segment, possibly from a read error. The chain combines TRBV5-4 with TRBJ2-1; a possible D gene is TRBD2 (6 bases). The CDR3 runs 14 residues. The germline V gene has CDR1 SGHNT and CDR2 YYREEE (reference sequence). The CDR3 coding sequence is TGTGCCAGTAACCTTGGAGGCGGGAACAATGATCAGTTCTTC. It codes for CASNLGGGNNDQFF.

The rearrangement joins TRBV4-2 to TRBJ2-7, with 12 bases lining up with TRBD1. The junction had 10 bases not matched to a gene; V was cut back by 0 bases and J by 7 bases. The germline V gene has CDR1 LGHNA and CDR2 YNFKEQ. This CDR3 has 17 residues. The CDR3 coding sequence is TGTGCCAGCAGCCAAGAGAGACTCGGGACAGGGGGCTGGGAGCAGTACTTC. This gives the protein CASSQERLGTGGWEQYF.

In regard to this clonotype: One end of the junction fails to match germline, which may point to a read error. V is TRBV6-5 and J is TRBJ1-6; D possibly corresponds to TRBD1 (5 bases). The CDR3 consists of 14 residues. Germline V lookup: CDR1 MNHEY, CDR2 SVGAGI. CDR3 DNA: TGTGCCACCAGTCGTCAGGACACAAATTCACCCCTCCACTTT. Its protein product is CATSRQDTNSPLHF.

This clonotype was seen at least ten times. The rearrangement uses TRBV6-6 and TRBJ2-3; D call uncertain. Trimming removed 6 bases from V and 0 bases from J, with 10 bases in between. This CDR3 is built from 14 residues. Germline CDR1 and CDR2: MNHNY and SVGAGI (reference sequence). The CDR3 loop is CASRQGFSTDTQYF. CDR3 DNA: TGTGCCAGCAGGCAAGGGTTTAGCACAGATACGCAGTATTTT.

The V gene is TRBV6-1, the J gene TRBJ2-7; a weak D match, TRBD2 (6 bases). There are 16 residues in the CDR3. Germline CDR1 MNHNS, CDR2 SASEGT. Trimming stripped 7 bases from V and 6 bases from J, with 25 bases between. CDR3 in DNA: TGTGCCAGCAATCTGCAAGCGGGCAATGAAGCCTTCGAGCAGTACTTC. As protein: CASNLQAGNEAFEQYF.

DNA of the CDR3: TGTGCCAGTAGTCCTAGCGGGGGCACAGATACGCAGTATTTT. This gives the protein CASSPSGGTDTQYF. This chain links TRBV19 with TRBJ2-3; 9 bases line up with TRBD2. The V gene end was trimmed by 5 bases and the J gene end by 1 base; junction bases not matched to a gene: 1. The CDR3 is made up of 14 amino acids. CDR1 is LNHDA, CDR2 SQIVND, per germline (reference sequence).

The V gene is TRBV6-2 or TRBV6-3, the J gene TRBJ2-5; the match to TRBD2 covers 8 bases. Trimming at V came to 4 bases and at J to 8 bases, leaving 12 bases not matched to a gene. The CDR3 has 15 amino acids. Germline CDR1 MNHEY, CDR2 SVGEGT. CDR3 protein: CASSWTSWSGDTQYF. The CDR3, as DNA: TGTGCCAGCAGTTGGACTAGCTGGAGTGGAGACACCCAGTACTTC.

Comment on this clonotype: Sequence at one end of the junction differs from germline and may be a read error. This sequence joins TRBV4-3 and TRBJ2-3; D remains unclear. Per germline, CDR1 LGHNA and CDR2 YSLEER. The CDR3 extends over 12 amino acids. CDR3 protein: CAGSPGTDTQYF. The CDR3 coding sequence is TGCGCCGGCAGCCCGGGCACAGATACTCAGTATTTT.

This clonotype appeared once. One end of the junction varies from germline; a read error may be responsible. The chain combines TRBV6-1 with TRBJ1-4; D unclear. Germline V gene data show CDR1 as MNHNS and CDR2 as SASEGT. The CDR3 length is 16 residues. The chain's CDR3 is CATSGVGLATNVKLFF. CDR3 DNA sequence: TGTGCCACCAGTGGAGTGGGTCTGGCAACTAATGTAAAACTGTTTTTT.

Here the CDR3 DNA reads TGTGCCAGCAGTTCACTCCAATCTATGACTAGCGGGATGGACGAGCAGTACTTC. Residues: CASSSLQSMTSGMDEQYF. V and J are TRBV6-5 and TRBJ2-7, with 11 bases matching TRBD2. The CDR3 extends over 18 amino acids. CDR1 MNHEY and CDR2 SVGAGI come from the germline V gene. The ends lost 4 bases at V and 5 bases at J; junction bases unmatched: 16.

V and J are TRBV6-6 and TRBJ2-7; D unresolved. The CDR3 spans 14 residues. Germline values: CDR1 MNHNY, CDR2 SVGAGI (reference sequence). Trimming left V 4 bases short and J 0 bases short, with 10 bases between. CDR3 amino acids: CASSFTCPSYEQYF. CDR3 coding DNA: TGTGCCAGCAGTTTTACGTGTCCCTCCTACGAGCAGTACTTC.

Concerning this clonotype: No conserved phenylalanine or tryptophan is present at the end of the CDR3, so a read error is the likely explanation. This chain links TRBV11-2 with TRBJ2-1; D may be TRBD2 (5 bases). The CDR3 covers 16 residues. CDR1 is SGHAT and CDR2 is FQNNGV in the germline V gene. The CDR3 coding sequence is TGTGCTAGCACTTTTTCTAGCCAGAGCTCCTGCAATGAGCAGTTCTTA. It translates to CASTFSSQSSCNEQFL.